The 20 T cell receptor beta chains in this list originate from one sample, sequenced in a study of naive and memory T cell subsets. Findings of the study overall: Especially in CD8 cells, naive repertoires contained a few larger clonotypes, possibly CD45RA-re-expressing memory cells.

An equimolar mix of two oligonucleotides served as the beta constant-region primer for TRBC1 and TRBC2. Four rounds of PCR amplified the ligated cDNA using nested alpha and beta constant-region primers plus SP2. TCRdb redid the calling of the UMI-ligation and nested PCR reads with MiXCR, one entry per CDR3 protein. Of more than 120,000 distinct CDR3 sequences detected, around 21% appear once; the ten largest clones hold about 0.57%. No antigens are known for them. Sequenced material: naive CD8+ T cells from blood. These receptors all stem from a human donor in good health.

The chain employs TRBV7-3 and TRBJ2-7, with D tentatively TRBD2 (6 bases). The CDR3 has 14 residues. Trimming removed 4 bases at V and 4 bases at J, with 14 bases between. Germline-derived CDR1 and CDR2 are SGHTA and FQGTGA. CDR3 in DNA: TGTGCCAGCAGCTCCGGAGGGGATTTTTACGAGCAGTACTTC. As protein: CASSSGGDFYEQYF. The entire variable domain, with the rest obtained from reference TRBV7-3 and TRBJ2-7, is as follows: GAGVSQTPSNKVTEKGKYVELRCDPISGHTALYWYRQSLGQGPEFLIYFQGTGAADDSGLPNDRFFAVRPEGSVSTLKIQRTERGDSAVYLCASSSGGDFYEQYFGPGTRLTVT.

This clonotype was observed many times. The chain combines TRBV9 with TRBJ2-1; 8 nucleotides match TRBD2. The junction had 5 bases not matched to a gene; V was cut back by 1 base and J by 5 bases. There are 15 residues in the CDR3. Germline CDR1 and CDR2: SGDLS and YYNGEE. The DNA of the CDR3 is TGTGCCAGCAGCGTACCGACTAGCGATGACAATGAGCAGTTCTTC. This gives the protein CASSVPTSDDNEQFF.

The gene calls are TRBV4-1 and TRBJ2-1; weak D call: TRBD1 (5 bases). This CDR3 has 14 residues. The germline V gene has CDR1 MGHRA and CDR2 YSYEKL. Trimming removed 3 bases from V and 9 bases from J, with 15 bases in between. The CDR3 DNA is TGCGCCAGCAGCCAGGCCGCAGGGCGCCCTGAGCAGTTCTTC. Protein product: CASSQAAGRPEQFF.

This clonotype was seen a handful of times. The genes are TRBV5-1 and TRBJ2-1; 8 bases are shared with TRBD2. The CDR3 totals 16 residues. Germline assignment: CDR1 SGHRS and CDR2 YFSETQ. V was clipped by 4 bases and J by 4 bases; unmatched bases: 10. The CDR3: CASSPLRGLDYNEQFF. CDR3 DNA: TGCGCCAGCAGCCCGTTAAGGGGACTAGATTACAATGAGCAGTTCTTC. Full variable domain (rest looked up from reference TRBV5-1 and TRBJ2-1): KAGVTQTPRYLIKTRGQQVTLSCSPISGHRSVSWYQQTPGQGLQFLFEYFSETQRNKGNFPGRFSGRQFSNSRSEMNVSTLELGDSALYLCASSPLRGLDYNEQFFGPGTRLTVL.

The chain recombines TRBV4-1 with TRBJ1-1; D remains ambiguous. This CDR3 comprises 12 residues. Deletions cut 4 bases from V and 4 bases from J, with 7 bases between. Germline V gene data show CDR1 as MGHRA and CDR2 as YSYEKL. CDR3 amino acids: CASSPRGTEAFF. The CDR3 DNA reads TGCGCCAGCAGCCCCCGGGGCACTGAAGCTTTCTTT.

This clonotype was observed a handful of times. The chain recombines TRBV7-8 with TRBJ2-1; perhaps TRBD2 as D (6 bases). The germline CDR1 and CDR2 sequences are SGHVS and FQNEAQ. V was trimmed by 5 bases and J by 4 bases, leaving 15 bases between them. This CDR3 region has 15 residues. CDR3 nucleotide sequence: TGTGCCAGCAGCCCGGGCGGGGTTACTTACAATGAGCAGTTCTTC. Translating it yields CASSPGGVTYNEQFF.

J is TRBJ2-7 and V is TRBV7-2, with 9 bases fitting TRBD2. This CDR3 contains 17 residues. V was clipped by 1 base and J by 2 bases; unmatched bases: 9. Looked up from germline, CDR1 is SGHTA and CDR2 is FQGNSA. In nucleotides, the CDR3 is TGTGCCAGCAGCTTAGAATGGGCTAGCGGGAACCCCTACGAGCAGTACTTC. Amino acids: CASSLEWASGNPYEQYF. The whole variable domain, remainder taken from reference TRBV7-2 and TRBJ2-7, is GAGVSQSPSNKVTEKGKDVELRCDPISGHTALYWYRQSLGQGLEFLIYFQGNSAPDKSGLPSDRFSAERTGGSVSTLTIQRTQQEDSAVYLCASSLEWASGNPYEQYFGPGTRLTVT.

This clonotype was seen more than once but under ten times. The chain uses TRBV20-1 and TRBJ2-6; no definite D call. The V end lost 3 bases, the J end lost 1 base, and 10 bases lay between the germline ends. CDR3 length: 15 amino acids. Per the germline V gene, CDR1 is DFQATT and CDR2 is SNEGSKA (reference sequence). Here the CDR3 reads CSASSMDSGANVLTF. The CDR3, as DNA: TGCAGTGCTAGTTCAATGGATTCTGGGGCCAACGTCCTGACTTTC.

The table lists this clonotype with a few counts. The CDR3 DNA reads TGCGCCAGCAGCCTGACGATGGCGCGGTCCTACAATGAGCAGTTCTTC. Protein sequence: CASSLTMARSYNEQFF. The genes are TRBV4-1 and TRBJ2-1, with no clear D. CDR3 size: 16 residues. The V gene lost 4 bases and the J gene lost 1 base, with 14 bases spanning the gap. Germline CDR1 is MGHRA and CDR2 is YSYEKL.

A few counts support this clonotype. The rearrangement uses TRBV7-9 and TRBJ1-1, with no clear D. Germline CDR1 SEHNR, CDR2 FQNEAQ (reference sequence). The CDR3 is 11 amino acids. V was pared by 3 bases and J by 5 bases, with 4 bases between. The CDR3 DNA follows: TGTGCCAGCAGCTTTAAAACTGAAGCTTTCTTT. Translating it yields CASSFKTEAFF.

This clonotype was seen a handful of times. The chain recombines TRBV7-9 with TRBJ2-3; D is perhaps TRBD2 (5 bases). The CDR3 has 15 residues. Germline CDR1 SEHNR, CDR2 FQNEAQ (reference sequence). V was cut by 1 base and J by 6 bases, with 14 bases left in between. The CDR3 sequence: CASSLGLAAGDTQYF. The CDR3 DNA is TGTGCCAGCAGCTTAGGTCTAGCTGCCGGGGATACGCAGTATTTT.

This clonotype was seen only a few times. This sequence joins TRBV15 and TRBJ2-1; D unclear. The germline gives CDR1 LNHNV, CDR2 YYDKDF (reference sequence). V was trimmed by 0 bases and J by 0 bases, leaving 9 bases between them. The CDR3 sequence is 16 residues long. In nucleotides, the CDR3 is TGTGCCACCAGCAGAGATTCCTCAAACTCCTACAATGAGCAGTTCTTC. Translating gives CATSRDSSNSYNEQFF. The full variable domain, rest sourced from reference TRBV15 and TRBJ2-1, is DAMVIQNPRYQVTQFGKPVTLSCSQTLNHNVMYWYQQKSSQAPKLLFHYYDKDFNNEADTPDNFQSRRPNTSFCFLDIRSPGLGDTAMYLCATSRDSSNSYNEQFFGPGTRLTVL.

This clonotype was counted many times. The rearrangement joins TRBV28 to TRBJ2-1; 8 nucleotides line up with TRBD2. This CDR3 has 14 amino acids. V dropped 1 base and J dropped 7; count of bases not matched to a gene: 3. CDR1 and CDR2 from the germline V gene are MDHEN and SYDVKM. The CDR3 spells CASSLLTGGNEQFF. The CDR3 DNA reads TGTGCCAGCAGTTTATTGACGGGAGGGAATGAGCAGTTCTTC. Filled out from reference TRBV28 and TRBJ2-1, the complete variable domain reads DVKVTQSSRYLVKRTGEKVFLECVQDMDHENMFWYRQDPGLGLRLIYFSYDVKMKEKGDIPEGYSVSREKKERFSLILESASTNQTSMYLCASSLLTGGNEQFFGPGTRLTVL.

This clonotype came up a few times. The CDR3 nucleotides are TGTGCCAGTAGTATTGGTTCGGGCAGCTCCAACGTCCTGACTTTC. Its translation: CASSIGSGSSNVLTF. The chain employs TRBV19 and TRBJ2-6, with D unresolved. V lost 3 bases to trimming and J lost 8 bases, with 14 bases between them. Germline CDR1 LNHDA, CDR2 SQIVND (reference sequence). This CDR3 region has 15 residues.

This clonotype showed up many times. The chain is built from TRBV6-5 and TRBJ2-3; 14 nucleotides line up with TRBD2. Germline loops: CDR1 MNHEY, CDR2 SVGAGI. The V and J ends lost 0 bases and 6 bases, in that order; junction bases with no gene match: 11. The CDR3 runs 19 residues. The CDR3 DNA reads as TGTGCCAGCAGTTACTCGTTCCCGACTAGCGGGAGGGTATTGGATACGCAGTATTTT. This codes for CASSYSFPTSGRVLDTQYF.

This clonotype came up a few times. The rearrangement uses TRBV28 and TRBJ2-3, with 7 bases fitting TRBD1. Trimming removed 3 bases from V and 2 bases from J; junction bases left unmatched: 2. The germline gives CDR1 MDHEN, CDR2 SYDVKM. This CDR3 has 14 residues. In DNA, the CDR3 is TGTGCCAGCAGTTTCAGGGGGTACACAGATACGCAGTATTTT. Its translation is CASSFRGYTDTQYF.

The chain couples TRBV9 to TRBJ2-2; D uncertain. Trimming pared 0 bases from V and 7 bases from J, leaving 4 bases between. CDR3 length: 12 amino acids. Germline CDR1 is SGDLS and CDR2 is YYNGEE. CDR3 DNA: TGTGCCAGCAGCGTAGGGAACGGGGAGCTGTTTTTT. This sequence encodes CASSVGNGELFF.

This clonotype has more than one count but fewer than ten. One end of the junction varies from germline; a read error may be responsible. The chain joins TRBV6-5 to TRBJ2-1, with D uncertain. Germline V gives CDR1 MNHEY, CDR2 SVGAGI. The CDR3 is made up of 13 amino acids. The CDR3 DNA sequence: TGTGCCAGCAGTTACCCCCCCTACCATGAGCAGTTCTTC. As protein: CASSYPPYHEQFF.

V is TRBV29-1 and J is TRBJ1-2; a weak D match, TRBD1 (5 bases). Between the trimmed V and J ends, which lost 6 bases and 5 bases, there was a span of 13 bases. In germline, CDR1 is SQVTM, CDR2 ANQGSEA. This CDR3 is built from 12 residues. DNA of the CDR3: TGCAGCGTGGGGGACGGGGGGTATGGCTACACCTTC. Protein: CSVGDGGYGYTF.

The chain is built from TRBV6-2 or TRBV6-3 and TRBJ2-2; D remains unclear. CDR3 length equals 14 residues. V lost 5 bases, J lost 1 base, and 8 bases lay in between. Per the germline V gene, CDR1 is MNHEY and CDR2 is SVGEGT. The CDR3: CASSPRLNTGELFF. DNA of the CDR3: TGTGCCAGCAGTCCCCGGTTGAACACCGGGGAGCTGTTTTTT.